The present TCR beta chain was sequenced within a study of T cell responses to AZD1222 COVID-19 vaccine. Assay used: immunoSEQ multiplex PCR; TCRdb lists only in-frame clones, some missing. The sample yields 52,000 or so clones, roughly 83% seen once. The input for sequencing was peripheral blood, taken on day 0 of AZD1222 vaccination. The TCR originated in an adult in good health.

CDR3 DNA: TGTGCCAGCAGCTTGGAGACAGACAATGAGCAGTTCTTC. Translated: CASSLETDNEQFF. The chain links TRBV5-5 to TRBJ2-1; D may be TRBD1 (5 bases). Germline assignment: CDR1 SGHKS and CDR2 YYEKEE (reference sequence). The CDR3 is 13 amino acids. V gave up 0 bases and J gave up 5 bases, with 6 bases separating them.